This paragraph reports one T cell receptor beta chain. This clone's antigen is unknown. Base qualities are not provided; no much larger clone lies one nucleotide away. V lost 6 bases and J lost 1 base, and the count of bases not matched to a germline gene is 6. From the cysteine up to the phenylalanine, the CDR3 has a length of 15 residues. Only the CDR3 portion is preserved as DNA: 45 bases, with reading frame beginning at the first base. In the germline V gene, CDR1 corresponds to MDHEN and CDR2 to SYDVKM. The entry originates in a study of shared clonotypes between healthy human individuals (TCRdb year 2020). Turning to the overall study: The cohort comprised two women and three men aged 18 to 49 years. Per donor, three plates each were used for CD4 naive and CD4 memory, two for CD8 naive, and one for CD8 memory. Blood TCR repertoires of roughly five healthy adults were deeply sequenced to estimate repertoire size and the extent of clonotype sharing between individuals. Different laboratories and diverse techniques were used to prepare libraries and sequence TCR repertoires, to increase sequencing depth and limit assay-specific biases. Leukapheresis yielded between about 0.85 and 10 billion PBMCs per donor. Paper-wide results and their limitations: Naive subsets generally had larger estimated clonotype richness than memory subsets. Only blood was sampled, and tissue TCR repertoires likely differ from those in blood. Compared with non-shared clonotypes, the clonotypes found in all four sorted-subset donors had higher generation probabilities. Rarefaction of sorted-subset datasets indicated incomplete sequencing despite the large sequencing depth. The small number of donors limited the genetic and exposure-history diversity represented. Based on pairwise subsampling, the degree of clonotype sharing among donors was expected to be affected by sequencing depth. Across a few donors, around 5.4% of naive CD4, 3% to 3.5% of naive CD8, about 2.3% of memory CD4, and under 0.45% of memory CD8 clonotypes were shared.

For the CD8 naive samples, CD45RO-negative cells were positively selected for CCR7, yielding a CD45RA+CCR7+ population from which TemRA cells were excluded. Donors were healthy HIV-negative adults with no recently reported acute infections or vaccinations. All donors were Caucasian adults living in Nashville, Tennessee, USA. After blood collection by leukapheresis, PBMCs were isolated using Ficoll-Histopaque density gradient centrifugation and then cryopreserved in the vapor phase of liquid nitrogen. Analytical flow cytometry was used to check the purity and quantity of every magnetically sorted T cell population. Each sorted fraction had its genomic DNA isolated and then quantified by UV absorbance on a Nanodrop 2000c. Using the deep immunoSEQ assay, TCR CDR3 regions were amplified from genomic DNA by multiplex PCR. Genomic DNA extracted from each cell subset was distributed evenly over all wells of several immunoSEQ 96-well plates, and each plate served as one replicate. For sorted subsets, about 200 ng genomic DNA, equal to 30,000 or so T cell genomes, was loaded into each replicate PCR. The purified libraries were quantified using a Qubit 3.0 fluorometer, sized with a Bioanalyzer 2100, and then quantified again using the KAPA Library Quantification kit. Each immunoSEQ 96-well plate was sequenced on its own single-read 150-cycle Illumina NextSeq 550 flow cell. The published analysis was carried out like this. Because the immunoSEQ output held only junctional sequences and lacked quality scores, the filtering could not match the filtering applied to full-length reads. Sequences were annotated with PyIR, a Python wrapper for IgBLAST v1.9, using IMGT germline references to assign V/J genes and CDR3. Reads were removed for weak V/J assignments (E-value above 1e-6), missing CDR3, stop codons, out-of-frame junctions, or ambiguous translated residues. A V3J clonotype was defined by an identical inferred V gene, J gene, and CDR3 amino acid sequence. Percentage overlap between repertoires was computed as shared unique clonotypes divided by the size of the smaller repertoire. Richness of each repertoire was evaluated using RTK rarefaction, the Chao1 estimator, and Recon v2.1 estimates of unobserved clonotypes. Generation probabilities were computed with OLGA for all TCRbeta clonotypes obtained by the gDNA method from four donors. The clones in this table, taken by TCRdb from immuneACCESS, are in-frame only. Not every clone is retained; where verified, under half of the shortfall comes from an unresolved V gene, and the cause of the rest is unknown. The DNA gave D and trimming, while V, J and clone size come from that table. In all, the sample holds more than 2 million clones, and over 85% of those were seen once. The top ten hold roughly 1.7% of the sample.

This TCR was sampled from a man younger than 35 in good health. Some clones in this sample may be carry-over from other donors' samples. Sequencing input: naive CD8+ T cells from PBMCs. The cell subset or site label on this specimen signifies: CD45RA+CCR7+. The sequence is built from TRBV28 and TRBJ2-5; a stretch of 9 junction bases matches TRBD1. The CDR3 region has the sequence CASRSQGALQETQYF. The nucleotide sequence is TGTGCCAGCAGATCACAGGGGGCACTCCAAGAGACCCAGTACTTC.